These 25 T cell receptor beta chains were sequenced from one sample in a study of Ad26.COV2.S vaccination and SARS-CoV-2 variants (dated by TCRdb to the early 2020s). Sample treatment or condition, as interpreted from the label and publication: roughly 19 received Ad26.COV2.S at low or high dose, single or two shots; five or six received placebo; per-sample allocation not given. For vaccine and placebo recipients, the sequenced repertoires came from samples collected on day 63 after the first injection. Receptors were amplified or captured by the immunoSEQ multiplex PCR assay. Entries here come from immuneACCESS through TCRdb and include only in-frame sequences with V and J called. Some clones fail to appear in such tables; in the studies checked, an unresolved V gene covers under half of the shortfall, and the cause of the remainder is unknown. Recorded for this sample are around 320,000 clones; around 86% of them occurred a single time. Of the sample, about 3% is held by the ten largest clones.

This specimen was peripheral blood, taken in a trial of Ad26.COV2.S vaccine versus placebo. These receptors originate from a person between 18 and 65 years old who received the Ad26.COV2.S COVID-19 vaccine or a placebo.

The V call is TRBV19, the J call TRBJ2-1; no firm D call. The germline V gene encodes CDR1 LNHDA and CDR2 SQIVND (reference sequence). The length of the CDR3 is 15 residues. V lost 6 bases and J 1 base, leaving 13 bases between the germline ends. CDR3 sequence (DNA): TGTGCCAGTAGCCCTCTGGAGAGGTCCTACAATGAGCAGTTCTTC. It specifies CASSPLERSYNEQFF.

This clone was detected many times. The chain uses TRBV21-1 and TRBJ1-5; TRBD1, the table's D call, was not compared with the DNA. TRBV21-1 is an annotated pseudogene. This CDR3 has 14 amino acids. The CDR3 protein is CASSKEQGAQPQHF. The DNA of the CDR3 is TGTGCCAGCAGCAAAGAACAGGGGGCTCAGCCCCAGCATTTT.

The V gene is TRBV12-3 or TRBV12-4, the J gene TRBJ1-1, with a weak D call TRBD1 (6 bases). The V gene lost 6 bases and the J gene lost 8 bases, with 10 bases spanning the gap. The CDR3 spans 11 residues. The chain's CDR3 is CASRSGTEAFF. The CDR3 DNA reads as TGTGCCAGCAGATCCGGGACAGAAGCTTTCTTT.

V is TRBV24-1 and J is TRBJ2-1; D is unresolved. Trimming took 5 bases from V and 0 from J, leaving 16 bases between them. This CDR3 has 17 amino acids. CDR1 KGHDR and CDR2 SFDVKD come from the germline V gene. The CDR3 sequence is CATSALFGKSSYNEQFF. CDR3 coding DNA: TGTGCCACCAGTGCCTTATTTGGCAAGAGCTCCTACAATGAGCAGTTCTTC.

The chain is built from TRBV7-2 and TRBJ1-1, with no clear D. Trimming removed 1 base from V and 1 base from J, with 10 bases in between. Germline V lookup: CDR1 SGHTA, CDR2 FQGNSA. CDR3 length: 15 residues. Here the CDR3 reads CASSLVMVENTEAFF. Here the CDR3 DNA reads TGTGCCAGCAGCTTAGTCATGGTGGAGAACACTGAAGCTTTCTTT.

The chain employs TRBV29-1 and TRBJ2-1; D gene ambiguous. CDR3 length equals 14 residues. V gave up 2 bases and J gave up 0 bases, with 8 bases separating them. Germline V gives CDR1 SQVTM, CDR2 ANQGSEA. The CDR3 sequence: CSVETANSYNEQFF. The CDR3 nucleotides are TGCAGCGTTGAAACGGCAAACTCCTACAATGAGCAGTTCTTC.

J is TRBJ2-7 and V is TRBV6-2 or TRBV6-3; tentatively, D is TRBD1 (6 bases). The germline V gene encodes CDR1 MNHEY and CDR2 SVGEGT. The CDR3 is made up of 13 amino acids. Trimming removed 4 bases at V and 4 bases at J, with 11 bases between. The CDR3: CASSFRTDYEQYF. CDR3 coding DNA: TGTGCCAGCAGTTTTCGGACAGATTACGAGCAGTACTTC.

This chain uses TRBV6-6 with TRBJ1-2, with TRBD1 as a possible D gene (5 bases). CDR3 size: 16 residues. Trimming cost V 6 bases and J 2 bases, with 19 bases left between them. Per the germline V gene, CDR1 is MNHNY and CDR2 is SVGAGI (reference sequence). The CDR3 region has the DNA TGTGCCAGCAGCCCCCTTGGGGGGTGGGGGAACTATGGCTACACCTTC. It translates to CASSPLGGWGNYGYTF.

The J gene is TRBJ1-2, the V gene TRBV6-1; D may be TRBD1 (5 bases). Trimming stripped 4 bases from V and 2 bases from J, with 20 bases between. From germline, CDR1 is MNHNS and CDR2 SASEGT. The CDR3 spans 17 residues. The DNA for the CDR3 is TGTGCCAGCAGTGCCCGGGACCGACCTGGGGTCAACTATGGCTACACCTTC. Translated, it gives CASSARDRPGVNYGYTF.

This chain uses TRBV2 with TRBJ1-5; no clear D. V lost 4 bases, J lost 2 bases, and 9 bases lay in between. This CDR3 has 14 residues. In germline, CDR1 is SNHLY, CDR2 FYNNEI. CDR3 sequence reads: CASSGEGGNQPQHF. CDR3 bases: TGTGCCAGCAGTGGAGAGGGCGGCAATCAGCCCCAGCATTTT.

This chain links TRBV27 with TRBJ2-1, with 16 bases matching TRBD2. The V and J ends lost 5 bases and 8 bases, in that order; junction bases with no gene match: 9. CDR3 length equals 17 residues. Germline values: CDR1 MNHEY, CDR2 SMNVEV (reference sequence). DNA of the CDR3: TGTGCCAGCAGTACCCGGGGACTAGCGGGGGGGCGGGATGAGCAGTTCTTC. This gives the protein CASSTRGLAGGRDEQFF.

The chain is built from TRBV5-8 and TRBJ1-1; the match to TRBD1 covers 9 bases. There are 14 residues in the CDR3. J was trimmed by 5 bases and V by 4 bases; bases with no gene match: 6. CDR1 SGHTS and CDR2 YDEGEE come from the germline V gene. In DNA, the CDR3 is TGTGCCAGCAGCCTAGGACAGGGGCGAACTGAAGCTTTCTTT. This encodes CASSLGQGRTEAFF.

V is TRBV15 and J is TRBJ1-1; D unresolved. From germline, CDR1 is LNHNV and CDR2 YYDKDF (reference sequence). V was shortened by 0 bases and J by 8 bases, with 7 bases between the two germline ends. The CDR3 runs to 12 residues. The CDR3 sequence: CATSRDRFEAFF. CDR3 nucleotide sequence: TGTGCCACCAGCAGAGATCGTTTCGAAGCTTTCTTT.

The chain employs TRBV29-1 and TRBJ1-2; D gene unclear. V was clipped by 4 bases and J by 1 base, with 13 bases between them. The CDR3 contains 14 residues. Germline CDR1 is SQVTM and CDR2 is ANQGSEA. Here the CDR3 DNA reads TGCAGCGTTGTCGGGAGGGTCAGTAACTATGGCTACACCTTC. Protein: CSVVGRVSNYGYTF.

The rearrangement joins TRBV5-8 to TRBJ1-1, with D uncertain. The CDR3 is 14 residues long. Per germline, CDR1 SGHTS and CDR2 YDEGEE. With 1 base removed from V and 7 bases from J, the gap between germline ends came to 14 bases. The CDR3 protein is CASSLFGDGREAFF. CDR3 nucleotide sequence: TGTGCCAGCAGCTTGTTCGGCGACGGCCGTGAAGCTTTCTTT.

V and J are TRBV3-1 (or the pseudogene TRBV3-2) and TRBJ1-1; possible D gene TRBD1, 6 bases. V lost 0 bases to trimming and J lost 4 bases, with 12 bases between them. The CDR3 has 15 amino acids. CDR1 and CDR2 (germline): LGHDT, YNNKEL (reference sequence). The CDR3 bases are TGTGCCAGCAGCCAAGATCTGGGGGGGCCCACTGAAGCTTTCTTT. Translating gives CASSQDLGGPTEAFF.

This chain joins TRBV6-1 and TRBJ2-2, with D perhaps assigned TRBD1 or TRBD2 (5 bases each). CDR1 MNHNS and CDR2 SASEGT come from the germline V gene. There are 16 residues in the CDR3. V lost 4 bases and J 0 bases, leaving 12 bases between the germline ends. The CDR3 loop reads CASSGGIWTNTGELFF. Written as DNA, the CDR3 is TGTGCCAGCAGTGGGGGGATTTGGACGAACACCGGGGAGCTGTTTTTT.

This chain connects TRBV12-3 or TRBV12-4 to TRBJ2-3, with unresolved D. The CDR3 contains 12 residues. Between the trimmed V and J ends, which lost 2 bases and 10 bases, there was a span of 10 bases. The CDR3 sequence: CASSLSQNAQYF. In nucleotides, the CDR3 is TGTGCCAGCAGTTTAAGTCAGAACGCGCAGTATTTT.

The gene calls are TRBV4-2 and TRBJ2-7; 7 nucleotides align to TRBD1. Looked up from germline, CDR1 is LGHNA and CDR2 is YNFKEQ. The V gene end was trimmed by 3 bases and the J gene end by 3 bases; junction bases not matched to a gene: 2. The CDR3 spans 13 residues. The CDR3 DNA is TGTGCCAGCAGCCAGGACAGGAACTACGAGCAGTACTTC. Translating gives CASSQDRNYEQYF.

V is TRBV2 and J is TRBJ1-1; D gene ambiguous. The germline V gene encodes CDR1 SNHLY and CDR2 FYNNEI. Between the trimmed V and J ends, which lost 5 bases and 2 bases, there was a span of 9 bases. This CDR3 has 13 residues. CDR3 sequence reads: CASSPGINTEAFF. The CDR3 DNA reads as TGTGCCAGCAGTCCGGGGATAAACACTGAAGCTTTCTTT.

This rearrangement joins TRBV30 to TRBJ1-1, with D possibly TRBD1 on 5 matching bases. Germline V gene lookup returns CDR1 GTSNPN and CDR2 SVGIG (reference sequence). The CDR3 is made up of 12 amino acids. V was pared by 8 bases and J by 1 base, with 11 bases between. CDR3 coding DNA: TGTGCCGTCCGGGACGAGAACACTGAAGCTTTCTTT. This encodes CAVRDENTEAFF. The whole variable domain, remainder taken from reference TRBV30 and TRBJ1-1, is SQTIHQWPATLVQPVGSPLSLECTVEGTSNPNLYWYRQAAGRGLQLLFYSVGIGQISSEVPQNLSASRPQDRQFILSSKKLLLSDSGFYLCAVRDENTEAFFGQGTRLTVV.

This clone was detected only once. This sequence joins TRBV19 and TRBJ1-1; D gene ambiguous. The CDR3 is 8 residues long. Looked up from germline, CDR1 is LNHDA and CDR2 is SQIVND (reference sequence). V was shortened by 10 bases and J by 13 bases, with 10 bases between the two germline ends. CDR3 sequence (DNA): TGTGCCATCCCAGGTGGTTTCTTT. Protein product: CAIPGGFF.

This clone has only a few counts. The chain carries TRBV9 and TRBJ1-6, with 10 bases aligning to TRBD1. The V and J ends lost 3 bases and 7 bases, in that order; junction bases with no gene match: 4. This CDR3 is 15 amino acids long. The germline CDR1 and CDR2 sequences are SGDLS and YYNGEE. The DNA for the CDR3 is TGTGCCAGCAGCGACCCGGGACAGGGGAATTCACCCCTCCACTTT. Translated: CASSDPGQGNSPLHF.

This clone turned up a few times. The chain carries TRBV19 and TRBJ1-6, with D possibly TRBD1 on 5 matching bases. CDR1 is LNHDA and CDR2 is SQIVND in the germline V gene (reference sequence). V lost 8 bases to trimming and J lost 0 bases, with 11 bases between them. The CDR3 spans 15 residues. The CDR3 here is CASRGVTSYNSPLHF. The CDR3 DNA follows: TGTGCCAGTCGGGGGGTGACCTCCTATAATTCACCCCTCCACTTT.

The J gene is TRBJ1-1, the V gene TRBV30; D is perhaps TRBD1 (5 bases). The CDR3 has 13 amino acids. The V end lost 5 bases, the J end lost 3 bases, and 13 bases lay between the germline ends. Germline V gene data show CDR1 as GTSNPN and CDR2 as SVGIG (reference sequence). CDR3 DNA: TGTGCCTGGGACCGGGCGGGGGACACTGAAGCTTTCTTT. It translates to CAWDRAGDTEAFF.